This TCR beta chain was identified during a study of blood T cell repertoires in COVID-19. The CDR3 extends over 17 amino acids. Using immunoSEQ multiplex PCR, the repertoire was profiled, and TCRdb retains in-frame clones only, with some absent. The sample lists about 24,000 clones; roughly nine tenths were seen once. This chain connects TRBV1 to TRBJ2-1; TRBD2, the table's D call, lacks a check against the DNA. TRBV1 is classified as a pseudogene. This TCR was recovered from a woman in her 70s with active COVID-19. Material for sequencing was peripheral blood. Here the CDR3 reads CTSSQEPRTSVDNEQFF. In nucleotides, the CDR3 is TGCACCAGCAGCCAAGAACCCCGGACTAGCGTAGACAATGAGCAGTTCTTC.